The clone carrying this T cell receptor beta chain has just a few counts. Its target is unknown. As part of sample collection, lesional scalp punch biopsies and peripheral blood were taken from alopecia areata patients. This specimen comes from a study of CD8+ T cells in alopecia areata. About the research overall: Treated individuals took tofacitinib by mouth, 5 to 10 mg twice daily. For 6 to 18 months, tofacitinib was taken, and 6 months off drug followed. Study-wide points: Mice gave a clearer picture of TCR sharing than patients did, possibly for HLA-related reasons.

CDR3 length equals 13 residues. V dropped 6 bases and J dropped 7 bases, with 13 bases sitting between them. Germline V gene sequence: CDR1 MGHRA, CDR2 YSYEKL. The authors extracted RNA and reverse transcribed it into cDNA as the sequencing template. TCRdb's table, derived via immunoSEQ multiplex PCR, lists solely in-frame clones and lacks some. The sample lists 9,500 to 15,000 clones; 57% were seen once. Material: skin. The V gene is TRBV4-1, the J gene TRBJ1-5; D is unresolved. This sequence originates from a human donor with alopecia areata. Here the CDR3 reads CASRHMEGQPQHF. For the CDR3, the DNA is TGCGCCAGCAGGCACATGGAAGGACAGCCCCAGCATTTT.